This TCR beta chain was profiled in a study of cytomegalovirus exposure and HLA in healthy donors. About the research overall: Early release data held 85 million or so unique TCRs from HLA-typed donors. General observations from the study: Later work associated roughly 17,000 TCR beta sequences with HLA alleles at 0.05 false discovery rate.

This cohort consisted of healthy bone marrow donors. Both 60 Vbeta primers and 13 Jbeta primers went into the PCR. In the original processing: An analysis that came later counted tens of millions of unique TCR beta chains, approximately 11 million shared. Profiling relied on immunoSEQ multiplex PCR, and the TCRdb table lists in-frame clones only, not all of them. V, J and clone size are those of that table, while D and trimming were read from the DNA. The data contain 200,000 or so clones, about 80% of them singletons. A note on this clone: Its specificity is not known.

CDR1 SGHRS and CDR2 YFSETQ come from the germline V gene. The V and J ends lost 3 bases and 3 bases, in that order; junction bases with no gene match: 10. This CDR3 comprises 16 residues. The material sequenced was PBMCs. The V and J genes are TRBV5-1 and TRBJ2-7, with 9 bases identical to TRBD2. The TCR sequence derives from a woman aged 18-35 years in good health and CMV-seropositive. In DNA, the CDR3 is TGCGCCAGCAGCTACTCATCGACTAGCGGATACTACGAGCAGTACTTC. Its translation is CASSYSSTSGYYEQYF.